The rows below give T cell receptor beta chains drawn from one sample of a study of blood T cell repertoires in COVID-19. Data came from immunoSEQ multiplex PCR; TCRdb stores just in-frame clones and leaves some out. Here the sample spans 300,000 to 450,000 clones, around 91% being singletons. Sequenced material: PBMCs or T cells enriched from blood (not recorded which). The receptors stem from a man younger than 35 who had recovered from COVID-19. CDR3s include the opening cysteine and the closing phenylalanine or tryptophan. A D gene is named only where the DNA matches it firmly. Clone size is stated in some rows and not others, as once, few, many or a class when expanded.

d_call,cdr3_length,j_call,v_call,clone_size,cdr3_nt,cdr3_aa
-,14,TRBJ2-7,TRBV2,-,TGTGCCAGCAGTGAAACTACAGGGAACTGGGAGCAGTACTTC,CASSETTGNWEQYF
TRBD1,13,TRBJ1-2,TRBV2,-,TGTGCCAGCACGACTGACAGGGTCTCGGGCTACACCTTC,CASTTDRVSGYTF
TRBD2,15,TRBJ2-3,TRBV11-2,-,TGTGCCAGCAGCTTGCTAGCGGGATTCACAGATACGCAGTATTTT,CASSLLAGFTDTQYF
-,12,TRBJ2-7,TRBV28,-,TGTGCCACCCTGGACAGCTACTACGAGCAGTACTTC,CATLDSYYEQYF
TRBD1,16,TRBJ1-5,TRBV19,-,TGTGCCAGTAGTCCCCTACAGGGGGCAAGCAATCAGCCCCAGCATTTT,CASSPLQGASNQPQHF
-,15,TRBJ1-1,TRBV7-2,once,TGTGCCAGCAGCTTAACATACCTAGGGGACACTGAAGCTTTCTTT,CASSLTYLGDTEAFF
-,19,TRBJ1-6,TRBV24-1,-,TGTGCCACCAGTGATCCGACGCAGGGGCCCTACTCCTATAATTCACCCCTCCACTTT,CATSDPTQGPYSYNSPLHF
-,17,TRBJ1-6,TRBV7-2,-,TGTGCCAGCGGTACTGAGGGGACACAACGGATCGGTTCACCCCTCCACTTT,CASGTEGTQRIGSPLHF
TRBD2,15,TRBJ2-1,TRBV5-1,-,TGCGCCAGCAGCTGGTCGGGACTAGGGCTGGATGAGCAGTTCTTC,CASSWSGLGLDEQFF
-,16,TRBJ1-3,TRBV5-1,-,TGCGCCAGCGCGGTGGACAGACCAAGCTCTGGAAACACCATATATTTT,CASAVDRPSSGNTIYF
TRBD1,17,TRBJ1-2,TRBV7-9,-,TGTGCCAGCAGCGCCGGGACAGGGGGCGGATTTGACTATGGCTACACCTTC,CASSAGTGGGFDYGYTF
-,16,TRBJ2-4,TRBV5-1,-,TGCGCCAGCAGCTGGGGGCCCCCGGGAGCCAAAAACATTCAGTACTTC,CASSWGPPGAKNIQYF
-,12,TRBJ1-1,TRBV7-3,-,TGTGCCAGCAGCCCGAGAATGGAGGTAGCTTTCTTT,CASSPRMEVAFF
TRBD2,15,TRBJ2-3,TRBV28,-,TGTGCCAGCAGTTCCTTCCCTGCGGGAGCCGATACGCAGTATTTT,CASSSFPAGADTQYF
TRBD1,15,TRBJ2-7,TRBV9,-,TGTGCCAGCAGCGTAGGGGTGGGGACAGGGAGTGAGCAGTACTTC,CASSVGVGTGSEQYF
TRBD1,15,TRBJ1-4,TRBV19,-,TGTGCCAGTAGACGGACAGGGCCTGCTAATGAAAAACTGTTTTTT,CASRRTGPANEKLFF
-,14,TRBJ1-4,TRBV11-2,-,TGTGCCAGCAGCCCAGGGTCAACTAATGAAAAACTGTTTTTT,CASSPGSTNEKLFF
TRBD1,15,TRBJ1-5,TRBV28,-,TGTGCCAGCAGTCCCCCCCGACAGGGCGGACAGCCCCAGCATTTT,CASSPPRQGGQPQHF
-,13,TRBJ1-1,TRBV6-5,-,TGTGCCAGCAGCCAAAATTGGGGAGAGGAAGCTTTCTTT,CASSQNWGEEAFF
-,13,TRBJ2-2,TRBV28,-,TGTGCCAGCAGTCAGGGTTACACCGGGGAGCTGTTTTTT,CASSQGYTGELFF
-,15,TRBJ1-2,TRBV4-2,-,TGTGCCAGCAGCCAAGTTCTCGGGGGTGGATCTGGCTACACCTTC,CASSQVLGGGSGYTF
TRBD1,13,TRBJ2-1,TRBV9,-,TGTGCCAGCAGCGTAGGGTGGACAGGGTTACAGTTCTTC,CASSVGWTGLQFF
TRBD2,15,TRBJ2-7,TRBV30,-,TGTGCCTGGAGGTCAAGACTAGCGGGAGGTCACGAGCAGTACTTC,CAWRSRLAGGHEQYF
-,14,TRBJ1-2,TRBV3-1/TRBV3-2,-,TGTGCCAGCAGCCAAGGAGGGGAGGCTCGTGGCTACACCTTC,CASSQGGEARGYTF
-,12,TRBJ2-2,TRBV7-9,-,TGTGCCCCCTATGGAGGCGTCGGGGAGCTGTTTTTT,CAPYGGVGELFF
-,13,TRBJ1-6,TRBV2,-,TGTGCCACCACAGAAGACAGAGATTCACCCCTCCACTTT,CATTEDRDSPLHF